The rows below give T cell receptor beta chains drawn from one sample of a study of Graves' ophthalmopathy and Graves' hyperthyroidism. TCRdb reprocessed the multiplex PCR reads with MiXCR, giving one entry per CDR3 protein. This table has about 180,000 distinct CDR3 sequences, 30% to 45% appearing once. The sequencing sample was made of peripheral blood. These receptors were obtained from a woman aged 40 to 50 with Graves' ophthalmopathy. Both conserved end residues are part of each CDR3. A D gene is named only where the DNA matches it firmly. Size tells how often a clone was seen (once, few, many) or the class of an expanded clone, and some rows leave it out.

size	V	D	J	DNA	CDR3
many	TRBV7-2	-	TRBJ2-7	TGTGCCAGCAGCTATCGGGACTTAGGCGGAACCGAGCAGTACTTC	CASSYRDLGGTEQYF
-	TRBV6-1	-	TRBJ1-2	TGTGCCAGCATCTTGACTGGATCGTCGGGCTACACCTTC	CASILTGSSGYTF
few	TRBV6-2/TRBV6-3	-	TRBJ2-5	TGTGCCAGCAGTTACTCCGGTCGGACCAGGGAGACCCAGTACTTC	CASSYSGRTRETQYF
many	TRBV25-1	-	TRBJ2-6	TGTGCCAGCAGTGATCAGGCAGCCGGAGTTTCTGGGGCCAACGTCCTGACTTTC	CASSDQAAGVSGANVLTF
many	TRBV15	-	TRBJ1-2	TGTGCCACCAGCATGACGGGTCTTATGGGCTACACCTTC	CATSMTGLMGYTF
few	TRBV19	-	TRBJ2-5	TGTGCCAGTAGAGGGGGAAACGGGGAGACCCAGTACTTC	CASRGGNGETQYF
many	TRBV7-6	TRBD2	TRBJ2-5	TGTGCCAGCAGCTTAGAAGGTAGTAGCGGGAGACAAGAGACCCAGTACTTC	CASSLEGSSGRQETQYF
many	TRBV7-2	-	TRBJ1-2	TGTGCCAGCAGCCCCCGGGCAGGGGACTATGGCTACACCTTC	CASSPRAGDYGYTF
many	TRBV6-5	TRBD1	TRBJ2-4	TGTGCCAGCAGTTACTCGTCCAGGGGGAACATTCAGTACTTC	CASSYSSRGNIQYF
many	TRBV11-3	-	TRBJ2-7	TGTGCCAGCAGCTCCGACAGAAGTAGAACCTACGAGCAGTACTTC	CASSSDRSRTYEQYF
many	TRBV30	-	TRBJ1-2	TGTGCCTGGAGTGTGAATCCTAACTATGGCTACACCTTC	CAWSVNPNYGYTF
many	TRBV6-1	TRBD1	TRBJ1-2	TGTGCCAGCGGCCTCCCGGGACAGGGAGCTGGCTACACCTTC	CASGLPGQGAGYTF
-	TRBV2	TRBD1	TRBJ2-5	TGTGCCAGCAGTTCGACAGGGGGATACCAACCCCAAGAGACCCAGTACTTC	CASSSTGGYQPQETQYF
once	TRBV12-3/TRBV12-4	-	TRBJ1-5	TGTGCCAGCACGGTCCCGGGGAGCAATCAGCCCCAGCATTTT	CASTVPGSNQPQHF
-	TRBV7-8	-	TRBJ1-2	TGTGCCAGCAGCTTATCAGGCGCTACCCTCGACTATGGCTACACCTTC	CASSLSGATLDYGYTF
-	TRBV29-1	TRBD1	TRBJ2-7	TGCAGCGTTACGACAGGGGGCCTAGACGAGCAGTACTTC	CSVTTGGLDEQYF
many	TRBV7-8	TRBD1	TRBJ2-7	TGTGCCAGCAGGGACAGGGAGGCGGGCGAGCAGTACTTC	CASRDREAGEQYF
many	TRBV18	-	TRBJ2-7	TGTGCCAGCTCACCAAATAGACAGGCCCCCGAGCAGTACTTC	CASSPNRQAPEQYF
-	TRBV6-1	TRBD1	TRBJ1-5	TGTGCCAGCAGCGGGGGACAGGGTAGCAATCAGCCCCAGCATTTT	CASSGGQGSNQPQHF
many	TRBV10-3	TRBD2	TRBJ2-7	TGTGCCATCAGACCGGGACTAGCGGGAGGGCCGCTCGAGCAGTACTTC	CAIRPGLAGGPLEQYF
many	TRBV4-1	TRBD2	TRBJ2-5	TGCGCCAGCAGCCAAGATCTTAGCGGGGGGGATGAGACCCAGTACTTC	CASSQDLSGGDETQYF
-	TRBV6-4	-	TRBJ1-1	TGTGCCAGCAGTGAAAAGGCGGTTAAGAACACTGAAGCTTTCTTT	CASSEKAVKNTEAFF